This entry features one T cell receptor beta chain sequence. As yet, its antigen is unknown. A universal primer site and UMIs were added as TCR cDNA was made by 5'RACE template switching. Via MiXCR, TCRdb re-called the 5' RACE reads, giving one row per CDR3 protein. The sample contains about 320,000 distinct CDR3 sequences, over 8.5% of which appear only once. This sample stems from a study of T cells after yellow fever vaccination. Trimming cost V 5 bases and J 5 bases, with 18 bases left between them. The CDR3 has 16 residues. CDR1 is SGHTA, CDR2 FQGNSA, per germline. Study-level results: The secondary response was weaker, and its peak arrived faster, on day 5 versus 15. CD4 and CD8 compartments shared a small share of clonotypes, likely from convergent recombination.

This TCR was sampled from a man between 18 and 29 years old who received the YFV17D yellow fever vaccine. Source: CD4+ T cells sorted from PBMCs, taken 45 days after the yellow fever booster vaccination. This chain links TRBV7-2 with TRBJ2-2; D is perhaps TRBD2 (7 bases). CDR3 DNA: TGTGCCAGCAGCGCCCCCTGGGGGGGCCTAACCGGGGAGCTGTTTTTT. This codes for CASSAPWGGLTGELFF.